This TCR beta chain derives from a study of T-cell reconstitution after alpha-beta-depleted transplantation in children. Whole-study findings and limits: Approximately two months post-transplant, alpha-beta T cells reportedly originated from several hundred expanded graft clones. The study traced high day-60 TCRbeta diversity in some patients to surviving recipient T cells and thymic progenitors. A year post-transplant, T-cell counts and diversity derived mostly from newly produced T cells.

The CDR3 length is 13 residues. Germline V gives CDR1 MDHEN, CDR2 SYDVKM. Trimming removed 6 bases at V and 2 bases at J, with 11 bases between. Note on this clonotype: Its antigen is unknown.

The library targeted TCRbeta and was prepared with unique molecular identifiers. TCRdb used MiXCR to reprocess the PCR reads, holding one entry per CDR3 protein. This repertoire shows 98,000 or so distinct CDR3 sequences, 20% to 30% found once; its top ten account for 20% to 25%. The rearrangement joins TRBV28 to TRBJ2-7, with D tentatively TRBD1 (6 bases). Sequenced here: PBMCs, sampled before TCRalphabeta/CD19-depleted stem cell transplant. This TCR derives from a boy aged 2 to 9 with acute lymphoblastic leukemia, due to receive a stem cell transplant. The CDR3 here is CASSRQEPYEQYF. The CDR3 coding sequence is TGTGCCAGCAGCCGACAGGAACCCTACGAGCAGTACTTC.